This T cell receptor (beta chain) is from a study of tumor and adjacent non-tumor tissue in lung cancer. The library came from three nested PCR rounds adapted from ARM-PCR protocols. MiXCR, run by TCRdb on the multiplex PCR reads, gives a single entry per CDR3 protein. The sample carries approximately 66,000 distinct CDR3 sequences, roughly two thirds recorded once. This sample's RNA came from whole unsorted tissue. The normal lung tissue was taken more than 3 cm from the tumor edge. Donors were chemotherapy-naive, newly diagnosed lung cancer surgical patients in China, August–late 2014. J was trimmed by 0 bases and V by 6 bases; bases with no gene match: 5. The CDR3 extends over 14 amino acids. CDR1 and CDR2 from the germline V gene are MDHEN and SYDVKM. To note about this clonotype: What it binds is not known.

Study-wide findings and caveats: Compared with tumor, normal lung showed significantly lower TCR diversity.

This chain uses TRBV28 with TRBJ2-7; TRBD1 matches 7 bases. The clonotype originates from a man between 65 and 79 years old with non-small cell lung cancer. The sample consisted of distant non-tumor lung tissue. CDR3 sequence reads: CASRGQLYSYEQYF. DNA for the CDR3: TGTGCCAGCAGGGGACAGCTCTACTCCTACGAGCAGTACTTC.